This T cell receptor beta chain was identified in a study of regulatory T cells in long-lasting Graves disease. Overall study: Graves' patients, diagnosed recently, had received antithyroid drugs under 3 months.

Unmatched junction bases numbered 9, after V lost 7 bases and J lost 2 bases. Germline CDR1 is DFQATT and CDR2 is SNEGSKA (reference sequence). The length of the CDR3 is 16 residues. Indicated time point: newly diagnosed GD, antithyroid drugs for less than 3 months. Making the TCR library involved RNA that had been extracted from PBMCs. Xi'an, China, was home to the endocrinology department that provided patients. Building of the TCR beta libraries involved iRepertoire HTBI primers and Arm-PCR of CDR3 regions. MiXCR was run by TCRdb on the multiplex PCR reads, yielding one entry per CDR3 protein. The sample has around 450,000 distinct CDR3 sequences; under 15% are singletons. Comments on this clonotype: Its specificity is not known.

Overall study results and limits: Persistent disease exhibited a predilection for TRBV28, TRBJ1-2 and TRBJ2-5. New patients shared around 1,000 public clonotypes, and persistent patients shared more, with under 3,000.

These sequences were also reported in another study, on T cells in Graves' hyperthyroidism and ophthalmopathy.

This TCR came from a woman in her twenties or thirties with Graves disease. The sample consisted of peripheral blood mononuclear cells (PBMCs), taken at new diagnosis, from a patient treated with antithyroid drugs. The chain combines TRBV20-1 with TRBJ2-3; TRBD2 agrees at 13 bases. CDR3: CSGTSGSPLLTDTQYF. In nucleotides, the CDR3 is TGCAGTGGGACTAGCGGGAGCCCTTTACTCACAGATACGCAGTATTTT.